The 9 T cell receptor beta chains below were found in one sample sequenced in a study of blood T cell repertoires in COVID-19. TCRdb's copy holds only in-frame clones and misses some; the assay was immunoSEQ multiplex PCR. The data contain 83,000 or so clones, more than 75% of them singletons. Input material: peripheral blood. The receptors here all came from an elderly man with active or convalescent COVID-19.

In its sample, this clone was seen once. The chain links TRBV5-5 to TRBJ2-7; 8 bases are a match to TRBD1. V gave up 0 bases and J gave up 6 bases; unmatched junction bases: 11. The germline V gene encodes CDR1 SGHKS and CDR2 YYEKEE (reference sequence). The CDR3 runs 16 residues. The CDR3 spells CASSLGPSGQGGEQYV. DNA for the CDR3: TGTGCCAGCAGCTTGGGACCTAGTGGACAGGGAGGCGAGCAGTACGTC.

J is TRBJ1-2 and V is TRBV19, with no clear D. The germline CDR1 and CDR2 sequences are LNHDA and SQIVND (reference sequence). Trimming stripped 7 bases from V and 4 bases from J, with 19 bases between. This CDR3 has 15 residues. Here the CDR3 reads CASTLWPAGSYGYTF. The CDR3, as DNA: TGTGCCAGTACCCTATGGCCGGCGGGCAGCTATGGCTACACCTTC. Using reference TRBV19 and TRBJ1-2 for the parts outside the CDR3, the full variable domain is DGGITQSPKYLFRKEGQNVTLSCEQNLNHDAMYWYRQDPGQGLRLIYYSQIVNDFQKGDIAEGYSVSREKKESFPLTVTSAQKNPTAFYLCASTLWPAGSYGYTFGSGTRLTVV.

CDR3 loop: CASGPGVVDTQYF. For the CDR3, the DNA is TGCGCCAGCGGCCCAGGGGTTGTAGATACGCAGTATTTT. V and J are TRBV5-1 and TRBJ2-3; a possible D gene is TRBD1 (6 bases). Germline V CDR1 and CDR2: SGHRS, YFSETQ. Between the trimmed V and J ends, which lost 7 bases and 5 bases, there was a span of 14 bases. The CDR3 covers 13 residues.

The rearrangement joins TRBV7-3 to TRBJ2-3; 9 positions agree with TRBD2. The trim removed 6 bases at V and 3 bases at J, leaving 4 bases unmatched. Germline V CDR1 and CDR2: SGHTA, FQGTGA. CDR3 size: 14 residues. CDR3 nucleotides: TGTGCCAGCAGTACTAGCGGGCGGACAGATACGCAGTATTTT. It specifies CASSTSGRTDTQYF.

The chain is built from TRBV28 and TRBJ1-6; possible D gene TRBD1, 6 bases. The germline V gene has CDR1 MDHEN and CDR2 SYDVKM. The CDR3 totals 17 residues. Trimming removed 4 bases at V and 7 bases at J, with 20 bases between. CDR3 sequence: CASSSLRNGQRNSPLHF. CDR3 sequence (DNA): TGTGCCAGCAGTTCGCTACGTAACGGACAGCGGAATTCACCCCTCCACTTT.

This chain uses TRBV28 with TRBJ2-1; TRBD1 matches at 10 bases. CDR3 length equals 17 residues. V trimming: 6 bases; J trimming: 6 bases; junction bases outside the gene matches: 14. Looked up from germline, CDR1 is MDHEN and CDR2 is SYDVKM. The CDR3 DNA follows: TGTGCCAGCAGACCATCCGGGACAGGGGTGTTCTCCAATGAGCAGTTCTTC. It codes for CASRPSGTGVFSNEQFF.

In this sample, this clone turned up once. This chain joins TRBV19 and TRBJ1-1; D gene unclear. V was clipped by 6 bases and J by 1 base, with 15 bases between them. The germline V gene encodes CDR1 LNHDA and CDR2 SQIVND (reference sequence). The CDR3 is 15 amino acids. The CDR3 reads CASSLGGIPNTEAFF. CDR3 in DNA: TGTGCCAGTAGCCTAGGAGGGATACCGAACACTGAAGCTTTCTTT.

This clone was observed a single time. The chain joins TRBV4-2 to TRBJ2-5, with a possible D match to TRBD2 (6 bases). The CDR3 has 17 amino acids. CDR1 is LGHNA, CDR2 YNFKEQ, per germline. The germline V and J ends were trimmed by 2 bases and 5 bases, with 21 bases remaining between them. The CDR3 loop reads CASSQSVAVDDGETQYF. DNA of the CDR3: TGTGCCAGCAGCCAAAGTGTAGCGGTAGACGACGGGGAGACCCAGTACTTC.

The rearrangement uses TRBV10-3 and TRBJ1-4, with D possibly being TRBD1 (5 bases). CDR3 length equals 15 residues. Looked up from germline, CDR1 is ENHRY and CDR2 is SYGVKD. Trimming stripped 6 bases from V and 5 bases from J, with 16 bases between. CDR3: CAIRPSGGENEKLFF. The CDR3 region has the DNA TGTGCCATCAGGCCCAGCGGGGGGGAAAATGAAAAACTGTTTTTT.